This passage covers 17 T cell receptor beta chains from one sample sequenced in a study of neurological immune-mediated disorders. TCRdb fed the 5' RACE reads into MiXCR, producing one record per CDR3 protein. The repertoire holds around 44,000 distinct CDR3 sequences, with 2% to 2.5% as singletons. The sample taken for sequencing was PBMCs. The source of these receptors is a man aged 25 to 40 with multiple sclerosis.

This clonotype was observed many times. This chain connects TRBV5-1 to TRBJ2-7; D may be TRBD1 (5 bases). The V gene's germline CDR1 is SGHRS and CDR2 YFSETQ. The CDR3 loop spans 14 amino acids. V was trimmed by 7 bases and J by 2 bases, leaving 16 bases between them. The CDR3 coding sequence is TGCGCCAGCGCCTCGACAGCCCTGACCTACGAGCAGTACTTC. It specifies CASASTALTYEQYF.

The sample holds many counts of this clonotype. The rearrangement joins TRBV4-2 to TRBJ2-1; 8 bases are a match to TRBD2. V was clipped by 1 base and J by 8 bases; unmatched bases: 7. The CDR3 has 15 residues. Germline V gene lookup returns CDR1 LGHNA and CDR2 YNFKEQ. The CDR3 sequence: CASSQAGTRFDEQFF. CDR3 DNA: TGTGCCAGCAGCCAAGCCGGGACTAGATTCGATGAGCAGTTCTTC.

This clonotype was detected ten times or more. The V gene is TRBV6-6, the J gene TRBJ1-4; D is possibly TRBD1 (6 bases). This CDR3 has 15 residues. The V end lost 0 bases, the J end lost 7 bases, and 12 bases lay between the germline ends. Germline V gene sequence: CDR1 MNHNY, CDR2 SVGAGI (reference sequence). This CDR3 is CASSYSGGRSEKLFF. The CDR3 DNA sequence: TGTGCCAGCAGTTACTCCGGGGGGCGCAGTGAAAAACTGTTTTTT.

Sample share makes this clonotype medium-sized (0.01 to 0.1%). This chain joins TRBV6-2 or TRBV6-3 and TRBJ1-2; no reliable D call. CDR3 length: 11 amino acids. V was clipped by 2 bases and J by 2 bases, with 0 bases between them. Per the germline V gene, CDR1 is MNHEY and CDR2 is SVGEGT. The CDR3 region has the DNA TGTGCCAGCAGTTACAACTATGGCTACACCTTC. Amino acids: CASSYNYGYTF.

This clonotype was recorded many times. The CDR3 here is CASSESHSSGNTIYF. The DNA for the CDR3 is TGTGCCAGCAGTGAATCCCATAGCTCTGGAAACACCATATATTTT. The rearrangement uses TRBV25-1 and TRBJ1-3, with D unresolved. Trimming took 1 base from V and 0 from J, leaving 7 bases between them. In germline, CDR1 is MGHDK, CDR2 SYGVNS. The CDR3 is 15 residues long. The full variable domain, rest sourced from reference TRBV25-1 and TRBJ1-3, is EADIYQTPRYLVIGTGKKITLECSQTMGHDKMYWYQQDPGMELHLIHYSYGVNSTEKGDLSSESTVSRIRTEHFPLTLESARPSHTSQYLCASSESHSSGNTIYFGEGSWLTVV.

In this sample, this clonotype turned up many times. The chain is built from TRBV9 and TRBJ2-1, with TRBD2 as a possible D gene (5 bases). This CDR3 comprises 13 residues. Germline values: CDR1 SGDLS, CDR2 YYNGEE. With 5 bases removed from V and 7 bases from J, the gap between germline ends came to 13 bases. The CDR3 protein is CASRPLSGNEQFF. The CDR3 DNA is TGTGCCAGCAGGCCTTTGTCGGGGAATGAGCAGTTCTTC.

This clonotype has a count of ten or more. This sequence joins TRBV29-1 and TRBJ2-7, with D possibly TRBD1 on 6 matching bases. CDR3 size: 15 residues. Trimming stripped 1 base from V and 0 bases from J, with 13 bases between. Germline CDR1 SQVTM, CDR2 ANQGSEA. Here the CDR3 reads CSVEAGDRTSYEQYF. The DNA for the CDR3 is TGCAGCGTTGAAGCCGGCGACAGGACCTCCTACGAGCAGTACTTC.

This clonotype was seen ten or more times. The rearrangement links TRBV7-8 to TRBJ1-1; D is ambiguous. This CDR3 is 13 amino acids long. CDR1 SGHVS and CDR2 FQNEAQ come from the germline V gene. V lost 1 base and J lost 5, with 8 bases in between. The CDR3 here is CASSLGSGTEAFF. The CDR3 DNA reads as TGTGCCAGCAGCTTAGGTAGTGGGACTGAAGCTTTCTTT.

This chain uses TRBV7-2 with TRBJ1-4; D not certain. The V and J ends lost 4 bases and 8 bases respectively, with 11 bases between them. This CDR3 has 13 amino acids. Germline V gives CDR1 SGHTA, CDR2 FQGNSA. CDR3 in amino acids: CASSSKYGEKLFF. The CDR3 DNA sequence: TGTGCCAGCAGCTCAAAGTACGGGGAAAAACTGTTTTTT.

The table lists this clonotype with many counts. The chain combines TRBV20-1 with TRBJ1-2; D is unresolved. V gave up 5 bases and J gave up 8 bases, with 24 bases separating them. The CDR3 extends over 15 amino acids. The germline V gene encodes CDR1 DFQATT and CDR2 SNEGSKA (reference sequence). The CDR3 spells CSAHSPKVGAEGYTF. The CDR3 nucleotides read TGCAGTGCTCACTCCCCTAAGGTGGGCGCGGAAGGCTACACCTTC.

This clonotype was found many times. The chain carries TRBV14 and TRBJ1-2; a weak D match, TRBD1 (5 bases). Germline V gives CDR1 SGHDN, CDR2 FVKESK. The CDR3 has 16 residues. V was trimmed by 0 bases and J by 8 bases, leaving 19 bases between them. CDR3 residues: CASSQDRIIGDRGYTF. The CDR3, as DNA: TGTGCCAGCAGCCAAGATCGCATTATAGGGGATCGAGGCTACACCTTC.

This clonotype was found many times. V gene TRBV10-3 combines with J gene TRBJ1-2; D possibly corresponds to TRBD1 (5 bases). CDR3 length: 10 residues. Germline V gene lookup returns CDR1 ENHRY and CDR2 SYGVKD. With 5 bases removed from V and 13 bases from J, the gap between germline ends came to 11 bases. DNA for the CDR3: TGTGCCATCAGTCGCAGGGAGGTCACCTTC. It translates to CAISRREVTF.

This clonotype appeared many times. This rearrangement joins TRBV7-2 to TRBJ2-5; the D gene is possibly TRBD1 (6 bases). Germline CDR1 is SGHTA and CDR2 is FQGNSA. This CDR3 contains 14 residues. Trimming stripped 1 base from V and 5 bases from J, with 11 bases between. This CDR3 reads CASSLGTVAETQYF. The CDR3 DNA sequence: TGTGCCAGCAGCTTAGGGACAGTCGCCGAGACCCAGTACTTC.

Comments on this clonotype: This may arise from a read error, as a much more abundant clone is one base away. The V and J genes are TRBV4-1 and TRBJ2-7, with D tentatively TRBD2 (6 bases). Trimming left V 1 base short and J 3 bases short, with 10 bases between. The germline gives CDR1 MGHRA, CDR2 YSYEKL. This CDR3 is built from 14 residues. CDR3 sequence reads: CASSQAGLYYEQYF. CDR3 bases: TGCGCCAGCAGCCAAGCCGGACTATACTACGAGCAGTACTTC.

This clonotype was found many times. This chain links TRBV7-2 with TRBJ1-1; tentatively, D is TRBD1 (5 bases). Germline V CDR1 and CDR2: SGHTA, FQGNSA. Trimming took off 5 bases at V and 1 base at J, with 14 bases between the two ends. CDR3 length equals 15 residues. The CDR3 DNA sequence: TGTGCCAGCAGCCGAGAGGGGACGGGGAACACTGAAGCTTTCTTT. Protein sequence: CASSREGTGNTEAFF. Full variable domain (rest looked up from reference TRBV7-2 and TRBJ1-1): GAGVSQSPSNKVTEKGKDVELRCDPISGHTALYWYRQSLGQGLEFLIYFQGNSAPDKSGLPSDRFSAERTGGSVSTLTIQRTQQEDSAVYLCASSREGTGNTEAFFGQGTRLTVV.

The sample holds many counts of this clonotype. Compared with germline, one end of the junction differs, possibly owing to a read error. The chain recombines TRBV27 with TRBJ2-5, with TRBD1 as a possible D gene (5 bases). CDR1 and CDR2 (germline): MNHEY, SMNVEV (reference sequence). CDR3 size: 14 residues. The CDR3 DNA is TGTGCCAGCAGTTTAGGGGCCACCCAAGGGACCCAGTACTTC. It codes for CASSLGATQGTQYF.

This clonotype was recorded many times. The chain combines TRBV7-9 with TRBJ1-5; TRBD1 is a possible D gene (6 bases). There are 17 residues in the CDR3. Germline CDR1 reads SEHNR; CDR2 reads FQNEAQ (reference sequence). V was cut by 0 bases and J by 1 base, with 13 bases left in between. In DNA form, the CDR3 reads TGTGCCAGCAGCTTAGCGGGGGGGCTGGGAAGCAATCAGCCCCAGCATTTT. This encodes CASSLAGGLGSNQPQHF.